The rows below give T cell receptor beta chains drawn from one sample of a study of cytomegalovirus exposure and HLA in healthy donors. Data came from immunoSEQ multiplex PCR; TCRdb stores just in-frame clones and leaves some out. The data hold about 94,000 clones, with roughly 8.2% observed a single time. The sample comprised PBMCs. The receptors shown here come from a man over 45 in good health and CMV-seronegative. The CDR3 runs from the conserved cysteine through the conserved F or W. A D gene is named only where the DNA matches it firmly. Rows give clone size only sometimes, using once, few, many, or a class for an expanded clone.

len	v_gene	j_gene	d_gene	abundance	CDR3nt	CDR3aa
17	TRBV9	TRBJ2-3	TRBD2	few	TGTGCCAGCAGCGTTCACCGACTAGCGGGGGGGTTGGATACGCAGTATTTT	CASSVHRLAGGLDTQYF
12	TRBV6-5	TRBJ1-1	-	-	TGTGCCAGCACCCAGGGGCCCGGTGAAGCTTTCTTT	CASTQGPGEAFF
16	TRBV11-2	TRBJ2-1	TRBD2	few	TGTGCCAGCAGCCCTTATCTAGCGGGGGGTCTCAATGAGCAGTTCTTC	CASSPYLAGGLNEQFF
14	TRBV7-2	TRBJ2-3	TRBD2	-	TGTGCCAGCAGCTTAGGCGGGAGGACAGATACGCAGTATTTT	CASSLGGRTDTQYF
15	TRBV28	TRBJ1-5	-	-	TGTGCCAGCAGTTCCCGACAGGCCCCCTATGGGCCCCAGCATTTT	CASSSRQAPYGPQHF
15	TRBV4-2	TRBJ2-1	TRBD2	-	TGTGCCAGCAGGCCGGGGGAGGGCCCCGACAATGAGCAGTTCTTC	CASRPGEGPDNEQFF
15	TRBV25-1	TRBJ1-1	-	few	TGTGCCAGCAGTGATCCCCGCAGGCCCAACACTGAAGCTTTCTTT	CASSDPRRPNTEAFF
10	TRBV5-1	TRBJ2-3	-	-	TGCGCCAGCAGCTTGGCCCGGCAGTATTTT	CASSLARQYF
12	TRBV27	TRBJ1-1	TRBD1	few	TGTGCCAGCAGGGGCAGGCAGGGGGCATTCCTCTTT	CASRGRQGAFLF
11	TRBV20-1	TRBJ1-5	-	few	TGCAGTGCTAGATACAATCAGCCCCAGCATTTT	CSARYNQPQHF
14	TRBV6-6	TRBJ2-5	-	-	TGTGCCAGCAGGCTGGACAGTCGACAAGAGACCCAGTACTTC	CASRLDSRQETQYF
15	TRBV9	TRBJ1-1	-	few	TGTGCCAGCAGCGTCACGACAGGACGAAACACTGAAGCTTTCTTT	CASSVTTGRNTEAFF
15	TRBV11-1	TRBJ2-3	TRBD2	-	TGTGCCAGCAGCTGGGGACTACCTAGCACAGATACGCAGTATTTT	CASSWGLPSTDTQYF
15	TRBV19	TRBJ2-3	TRBD2	few	TGTGCCAGTAGTCCGACTAGCGGGGGACCTTATACGCAGTATTTT	CASSPTSGGPYTQYF
15	TRBV5-4	TRBJ1-1	TRBD1	few	TGTGCCAGCAGCTACAACAGGGGGCCCTACACTGAAGCTTTCTTT	CASSYNRGPYTEAFF
17	TRBV5-8	TRBJ1-5	TRBD1	few	TGTGCCAGCAGCTTGAGGGGACAGGGGGAGAGCAATCAGCCCCAGCATTTT	CASSLRGQGESNQPQHF
12	TRBV19	TRBJ2-5	-	-	TGTGCCAGTAGTATTAGAGGGGAGACCCAGTACTTC	CASSIRGETQYF
17	TRBV18	TRBJ1-5	TRBD1	-	TGTGCCAGCTCACCCGGGGCCCCAGGGGGGTTTGATCAGCCCCAGCATTTT	CASSPGAPGGFDQPQHF
14	TRBV5-1	TRBJ1-4	TRBD1	-	TGCGCCAGCAGCTCAGGGGGCCCTAATGAAAAACTGTTTTTT	CASSSGGPNEKLFF
17	TRBV5-8	TRBJ2-3	TRBD2	few	TGTGCCAGCAGCTTGGGAAGGACTAGCGGGAGAGCAGATACGCAGTATTTT	CASSLGRTSGRADTQYF
16	TRBV5-1	TRBJ1-3	TRBD1	once	TGCGCCAGCAGCTTTGAAAGGGGGCGAGCCGGAAACAACATATATTTT	CASSFERGRAGNNIYF
12	TRBV5-1	TRBJ2-5	-	-	TGCGCCAGCAGCGAGGACGGGGAGACTCAGTACTTC	CASSEDGETQYF
14	TRBV9	TRBJ2-3	-	few	TGTGCCAGCAGCGTAGCGACCGGCGGAGATACGCAGTATTTT	CASSVATGGDTQYF
14	TRBV6-5	TRBJ1-5	-	few	TGTGCCAGCAGTTACGGACAAATGGATCAGCCCCAGCATTTT	CASSYGQMDQPQHF
17	TRBV7-9	TRBJ2-7	TRBD2	few	TGTGCCAGCAGCCCTCGGACTAGCGGGAGGGGCTCCTACGAGCAGTACTTC	CASSPRTSGRGSYEQYF
14	TRBV9	TRBJ2-7	TRBD2	few	TGTGCCAGCAGCGTAGATGGGGGGGCCTACGAGCAGTACTTC	CASSVDGGAYEQYF
13	TRBV11-2	TRBJ2-7	-	-	TGTGCCAGCAGCCGAGGGAGCTCCTACGAGCAGTACTTC	CASSRGSSYEQYF
14	TRBV27	TRBJ1-1	TRBD1	-	TGTGCCAGCAGTGCCACTCGGACAGGGACTGAAGCTTTCTTT	CASSATRTGTEAFF
15	TRBV5-1	TRBJ2-7	TRBD1	-	TGCGCCAGCAGCTTGACAGGGGACCGCTCCTACGAGCAGTACTTC	CASSLTGDRSYEQYF
14	TRBV28	TRBJ1-2	-	few	TGTGCCAGCAGCCTCCCCGGACAGAACTATGGCTACACCTTC	CASSLPGQNYGYTF
13	TRBV19	TRBJ1-1	TRBD1	few	TGTGCCAGTCGGACAGGAATGAACACTGAAGCTTTCTTT	CASRTGMNTEAFF
12	TRBV27	TRBJ2-2	-	-	TGTGCCAGCATCCCAGGGTGTCGGGAGCTGTTTTTT	CASIPGCRELFF
12	TRBV10-3	TRBJ1-1	-	few	TGTGCCATCAGACAGGTGAACACTGAAGCTTTCTTT	CAIRQVNTEAFF
14	TRBV6-4	TRBJ2-2	TRBD1	few	TGTGCCAGCAGGGGACAGGGTCCCACCGGGGAGCTGTTTTTT	CASRGQGPTGELFF
13	TRBV6-5	TRBJ1-1	-	few	TGTGCCAGCAAATCCCTACCCAACACTGAAGCTTTCTTT	CASKSLPNTEAFF
14	TRBV5-6	TRBJ1-1	-	-	TGTGCCAGCAGCAGAGGTCCGGACAATATTGAAGCTTTCTTT	CASSRGPDNIEAFF
15	TRBV28	TRBJ2-7	TRBD1	few	TGTGCCAGCAGTCCCGGGGGTGGACAGGGGTATGAGCAGTACTTC	CASSPGGGQGYEQYF
16	TRBV4-2	TRBJ2-3	TRBD2	few	TGTGCCAGCAGCCAAGAAATAGCGGGGGGCACAGATACGCAGTATTTT	CASSQEIAGGTDTQYF
14	TRBV9	TRBJ1-4	TRBD1	few	TGTGCCAGCAGCGGCCGGGACAGGGATGAAAAACTGTTTTTT	CASSGRDRDEKLFF
11	TRBV30	TRBJ1-4	-	-	TGTGCCTGGAAGAGAGGGGAAAAACTGTTTTTT	CAWKRGEKLFF
14	TRBV7-3	TRBJ2-7	TRBD2	-	TGTGCCAGCAGCTTCGGCCTAGCGGGGAGCGAGCAGTACTTC	CASSFGLAGSEQYF
14	TRBV29-1	TRBJ2-3	TRBD2	-	TGCAGCGTTGATAGCGGGAGGGGTACAGATACGCAGTATTTT	CSVDSGRGTDTQYF
14	TRBV28	TRBJ2-6	-	-	TGTGCCAGCAGTTTAGAGGCGGGGGCCAACGTCCTGACTTTC	CASSLEAGANVLTF
16	TRBV28	TRBJ1-2	-	-	TGTGCCAGCAGTTTTGTCGACCTGGGCAGGGTCGATGGCTACACCTTC	CASSFVDLGRVDGYTF
15	TRBV7-6	TRBJ2-7	TRBD2	-	TGTGCCAGCAGCCATGGGACTAGCGGGAGCTACGAGCAGTACTTC	CASSHGTSGSYEQYF
15	TRBV5-1	TRBJ2-3	TRBD1	few	TGCGCCAGCAGCCCGCAGGGGGCTCGGGTTGATACGCAGTATTTT	CASSPQGARVDTQYF
17	TRBV5-4	TRBJ1-1	TRBD1	-	TGTGCCAGCAGCTTGACCAGTCGAACAGGGGGCGGGACTGAAGCTTTCTTT	CASSLTSRTGGGTEAFF
14	TRBV13	TRBJ2-1	TRBD1	-	TGTGCCAGCAGCCCGGGACAGGGTGCCAATGAGCAGTTCTTC	CASSPGQGANEQFF
11	TRBV20-1	TRBJ2-1	-	few	TGCAGTGCTCGCTGGGGGGATGAGCAGTTCTTC	CSARWGDEQFF
13	TRBV29-1	TRBJ2-1	TRBD1	-	TGCAGCGCGCTGGACAGGCCCTACAATGAGCAGTTCTTC	CSALDRPYNEQFF
14	TRBV28	TRBJ1-1	TRBD1	-	TGTGCCAGCAGTTTCAGACAGGGCAACACTGAAGCTTTCTTT	CASSFRQGNTEAFF
14	TRBV6-6	TRBJ2-2	TRBD1	-	TGTGCCAGCAAGCAGGGGGCAAGTTTAGTGGAGCTGTTTTTT	CASKQGASLVELFF
15	TRBV28	TRBJ2-1	TRBD1	-	TGTGCCAGCACCCCCGGGGACAGAGGCTACAATGAGCAGTTCTTC	CASTPGDRGYNEQFF
12	TRBV2	TRBJ1-5	TRBD1	-	TGTGCCAGTGGGACAGCTCCACAGCCCCAGCATTTT	CASGTAPQPQHF
16	TRBV19	TRBJ2-3	TRBD2	-	TGTGCCAGTCGGCCTAGCGGGATTTGGGGCACAGATACGCAGTATTTT	CASRPSGIWGTDTQYF
15	TRBV5-1	TRBJ1-1	-	few	TGCGCCAGCAGCCGAGAGGGCAGGGGGAACACTGAAGCTTTCTTT	CASSREGRGNTEAFF
15	TRBV7-3	TRBJ1-3	-	-	TGTGCCAGCAGCTTAAACGGGGGGGATGGAAACACCATATATTTT	CASSLNGGDGNTIYF